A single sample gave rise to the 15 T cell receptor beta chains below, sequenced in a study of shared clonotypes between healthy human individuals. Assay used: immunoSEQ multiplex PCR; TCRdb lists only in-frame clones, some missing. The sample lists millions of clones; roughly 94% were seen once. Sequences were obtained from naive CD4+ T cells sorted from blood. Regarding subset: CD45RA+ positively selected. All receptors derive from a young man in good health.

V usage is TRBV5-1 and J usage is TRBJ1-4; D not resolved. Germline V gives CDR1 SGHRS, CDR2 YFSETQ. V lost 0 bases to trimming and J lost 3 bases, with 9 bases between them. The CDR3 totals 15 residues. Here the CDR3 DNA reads TGCGCCAGCAGCTTGGCCGGATCCTCTAATGAAAAACTGTTTTTT. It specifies CASSLAGSSNEKLFF.

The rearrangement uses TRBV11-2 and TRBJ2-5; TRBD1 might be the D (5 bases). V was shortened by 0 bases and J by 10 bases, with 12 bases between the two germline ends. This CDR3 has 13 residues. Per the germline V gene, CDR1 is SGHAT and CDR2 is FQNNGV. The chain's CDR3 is CASSLEGPQNQYF. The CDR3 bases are TGTGCCAGCAGCTTAGAGGGGCCTCAGAACCAGTACTTC.

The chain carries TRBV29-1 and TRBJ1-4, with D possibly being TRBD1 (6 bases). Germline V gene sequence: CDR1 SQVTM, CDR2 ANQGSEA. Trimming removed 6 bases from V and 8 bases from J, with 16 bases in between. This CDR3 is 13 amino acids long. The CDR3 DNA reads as TGCAGCGTACCACAGGGTTCGTCCGAAAAACTGTTTTTT. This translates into CSVPQGSSEKLFF.

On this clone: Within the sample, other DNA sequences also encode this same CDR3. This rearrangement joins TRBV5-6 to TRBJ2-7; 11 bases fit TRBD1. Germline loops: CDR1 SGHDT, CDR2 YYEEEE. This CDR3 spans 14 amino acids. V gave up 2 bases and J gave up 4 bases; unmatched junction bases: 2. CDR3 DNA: TGTGCCAGCAGCTTCCGGGACAGGGGGTACGAGCAGTACTTC. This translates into CASSFRDRGYEQYF.

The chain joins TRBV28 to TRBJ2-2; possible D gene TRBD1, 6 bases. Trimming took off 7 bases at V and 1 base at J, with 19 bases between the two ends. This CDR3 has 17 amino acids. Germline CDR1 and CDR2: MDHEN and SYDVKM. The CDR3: CASTRPRTERNTGELFF. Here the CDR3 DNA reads TGTGCCAGCACTCGCCCTCGGACAGAGAGGAACACCGGGGAGCTGTTTTTT.

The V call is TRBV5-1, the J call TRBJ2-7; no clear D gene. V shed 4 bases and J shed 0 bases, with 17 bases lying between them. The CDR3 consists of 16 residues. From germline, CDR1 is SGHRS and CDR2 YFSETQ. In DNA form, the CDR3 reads TGCGCCAGCAGCCACTCTCTTGTCGGCGACTCCTACGAGCAGTACTTC. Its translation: CASSHSLVGDSYEQYF. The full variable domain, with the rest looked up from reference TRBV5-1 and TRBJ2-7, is KAGVTQTPRYLIKTRGQQVTLSCSPISGHRSVSWYQQTPGQGLQFLFEYFSETQRNKGNFPGRFSGRQFSNSRSEMNVSTLELGDSALYLCASSHSLVGDSYEQYFGPGTRLTVT.

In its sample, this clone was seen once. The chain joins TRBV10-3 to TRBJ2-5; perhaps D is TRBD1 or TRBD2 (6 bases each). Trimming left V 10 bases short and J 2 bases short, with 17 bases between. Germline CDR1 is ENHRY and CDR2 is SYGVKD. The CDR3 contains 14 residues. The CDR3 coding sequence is TGTGCCACGGGACCCCAGGGGACTCAAGAGACCCAGTACTTC. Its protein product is CATGPQGTQETQYF.

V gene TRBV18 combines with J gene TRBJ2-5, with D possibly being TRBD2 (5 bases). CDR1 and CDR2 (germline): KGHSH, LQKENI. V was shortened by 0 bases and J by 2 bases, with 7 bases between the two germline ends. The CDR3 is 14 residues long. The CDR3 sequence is CASSPPGIQETQYF. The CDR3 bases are TGTGCCAGCTCACCACCCGGGATTCAAGAGACCCAGTACTTC. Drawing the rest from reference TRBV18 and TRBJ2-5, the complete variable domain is NAGVMQNPRHLVRRRGQEARLRCSPMKGHSHVYWYRQLPEEGLKFMVYLQKENIIDESGMPKERFSAEFPKEGPSILRIQQVVRGDSAAYFCASSPPGIQETQYFGPGTRLLVL.

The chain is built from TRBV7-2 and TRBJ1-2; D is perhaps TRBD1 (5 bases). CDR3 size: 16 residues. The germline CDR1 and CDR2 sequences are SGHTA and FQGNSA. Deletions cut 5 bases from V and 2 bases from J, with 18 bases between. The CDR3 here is CASSKGHAYFNYGYTF. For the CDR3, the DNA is TGTGCCAGCAGCAAAGGACACGCGTACTTCAACTATGGCTACACCTTC.

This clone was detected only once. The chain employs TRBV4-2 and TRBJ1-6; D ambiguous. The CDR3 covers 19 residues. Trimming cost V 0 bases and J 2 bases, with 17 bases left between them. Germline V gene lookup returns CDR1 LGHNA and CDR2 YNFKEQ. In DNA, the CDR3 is TGTGCCAGCAGCCAAGAAGACTACGTGGGAAGTGCCTATAATTCACCCCTCCACTTT. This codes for CASSQEDYVGSAYNSPLHF.

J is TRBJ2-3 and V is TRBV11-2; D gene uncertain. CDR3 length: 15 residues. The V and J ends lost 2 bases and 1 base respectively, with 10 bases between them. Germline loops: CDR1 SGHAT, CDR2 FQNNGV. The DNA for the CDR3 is TGTGCCAGCAGCTTAACCCCGGCGGGCACAGATACGCAGTATTTT. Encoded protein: CASSLTPAGTDTQYF.

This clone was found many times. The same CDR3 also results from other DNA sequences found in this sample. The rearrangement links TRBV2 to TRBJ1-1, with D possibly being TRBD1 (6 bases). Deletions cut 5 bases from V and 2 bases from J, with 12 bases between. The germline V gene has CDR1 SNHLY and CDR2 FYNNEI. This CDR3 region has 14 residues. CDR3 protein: CASSLQGLNTEAFF. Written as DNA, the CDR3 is TGTGCCAGCAGTCTACAGGGACTTAACACTGAAGCTTTCTTT.

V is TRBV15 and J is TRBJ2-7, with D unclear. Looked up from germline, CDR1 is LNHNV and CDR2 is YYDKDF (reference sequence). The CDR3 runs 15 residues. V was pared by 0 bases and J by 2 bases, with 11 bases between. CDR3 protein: CATSRESKHPYEQYF. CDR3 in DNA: TGTGCCACCAGCAGAGAATCCAAGCACCCCTACGAGCAGTACTTC.

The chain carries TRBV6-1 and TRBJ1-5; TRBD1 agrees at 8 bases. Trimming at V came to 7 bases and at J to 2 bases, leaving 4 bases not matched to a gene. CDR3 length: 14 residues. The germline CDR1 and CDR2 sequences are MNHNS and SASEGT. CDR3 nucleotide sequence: TGTGCCAGCACTCCAGGGGGCGGCAATCAGCCCCAGCATTTT. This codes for CASTPGGGNQPQHF.

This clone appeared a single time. The CDR3 protein is CASSLTGIRSYGYTF. The CDR3 DNA is TGTGCCAGCAGCTTGACAGGTATTAGGAGCTATGGCTACACCTTC. V is TRBV5-6 and J is TRBJ1-2; D perhaps matches TRBD1 (5 bases). V was clipped by 1 base and J by 4 bases, with 14 bases between them. The germline CDR1 and CDR2 sequences are SGHDT and YYEEEE. The CDR3 totals 15 residues.